Below are 15 T cell receptor beta chains sequenced from a single sample in a study of blood T cell repertoires in COVID-19. This table comes from immunoSEQ multiplex PCR, and its TCRdb copy is limited to in-frame clones, with some not included. The sample carries fewer than 100,000 clones, approximately 86% recorded once. Sequenced sample: peripheral blood. The receptor source for this set is a middle-aged man with acute or convalescent COVID-19.

The chain employs TRBV19 and TRBJ2-7, with D tentatively TRBD1 (6 bases). Between the trimmed V and J ends, which lost 5 bases and 7 bases, there was a span of 33 bases. The CDR3 runs to 19 residues. Germline CDR1 reads LNHDA; CDR2 reads SQIVND (reference sequence). The CDR3, as DNA: TGTGCCAGTAGTGATCAAAACAGGGTGCCCACAGACCAGCCTAGGGAGCAGTACTTC. Translated: CASSDQNRVPTDQPREQYF.

J is TRBJ1-3 and V is TRBV6-5, with unresolved D. This CDR3 region has 13 residues. Trimming took 2 bases from V and 5 from J, leaving 7 bases between them. Per germline, CDR1 MNHEY and CDR2 SVGAGI. The CDR3: CASSYGSRNTIYF. The CDR3 DNA is TGTGCCAGCAGTTACGGTAGCAGAAACACCATATATTTT.

V and J are TRBV11-3 and TRBJ1-4; TRBD1 is a possible D gene (5 bases). Trimming removed 1 base from V and 5 bases from J, with 14 bases in between. Germline CDR1 and CDR2: SGHNT and YENEEA. The CDR3 spans 16 residues. The CDR3 DNA follows: TGTGCCAGCAGCTTAGTAAACACAGGACCGAATGAAAAACTGTTTTTT. Translating gives CASSLVNTGPNEKLFF.

The gene calls are TRBV5-1 and TRBJ1-4; possibly TRBD1 for D (6 bases). V lost 1 base and J lost 8, with 9 bases in between. Germline lookup yields CDR1 SGHRS and CDR2 YFSETQ. The CDR3 has 13 residues. This chain's CDR3 is CASSLTGPEKLFF. CDR3 DNA sequence: TGCGCCAGCAGCTTGACAGGGCCCGAAAAACTGTTTTTT.

The rearrangement joins TRBV2 to TRBJ2-1; 10 nucleotides match TRBD2. Unmatched junction bases numbered 6, after V lost 3 bases and J lost 7 bases. CDR1 and CDR2 from the germline V gene are SNHLY and FYNNEI. This CDR3 comprises 15 residues. This chain's CDR3 is CASSDPSGSENEQFF. The CDR3 nucleotides are TGTGCCAGCAGTGACCCTAGCGGGAGTGAGAATGAGCAGTTCTTC.

The rearrangement joins TRBV19 to TRBJ1-1; the D gene is possibly TRBD1 (5 bases). This CDR3 contains 17 residues. Looked up from germline, CDR1 is LNHDA and CDR2 is SQIVND (reference sequence). Trimming stripped 6 bases from V and 2 bases from J, with 22 bases between. The CDR3 is CASRVWGSRGLNTEAFF. As DNA, the CDR3 is TGTGCCAGTAGAGTATGGGGATCAAGGGGACTCAACACTGAAGCTTTCTTT.

The chain combines TRBV6-5 with TRBJ2-2, with D possibly being TRBD1 (6 bases). The CDR3 loop spans 15 amino acids. Germline V lookup: CDR1 MNHEY, CDR2 SVGAGI. The V and J ends lost 5 bases and 4 bases respectively, with 14 bases between them. The DNA of the CDR3 is TGTGCCAGCAGTCGGGACATAGGGGCCACCGGGGAGCTGTTTTTT. It encodes CASSRDIGATGELFF.

This sequence joins TRBV5-1 and TRBJ2-2; 8 bases are a match to TRBD2. CDR1 and CDR2 from the germline V gene are SGHRS and YFSETQ. The CDR3 is made up of 15 amino acids. The V and J ends lost 3 bases and 1 base, in that order; junction bases with no gene match: 2. CDR3 DNA sequence: TGCGCCAGCAGCTGGGGACTAGGGAACACCGGGGAGCTGTTTTTT. It codes for CASSWGLGNTGELFF.

The CDR3 nucleotides read TGTGCCAGCAGCTTAGAAGCGCTCCGCACAGATACGCAGTATTTT. This codes for CASSLEALRTDTQYF. The V call is TRBV7-9, the J call TRBJ2-3; D gene uncertain. Germline V CDR1 and CDR2: SEHNR, FQNEAQ (reference sequence). Trimming pared 1 base from V and 1 base from J, leaving 9 bases between. This CDR3 region has 15 residues.

The V call is TRBV6-5, the J call TRBJ1-1; TRBD1 might be the D (5 bases). Trimming took 9 bases from V and 3 from J, leaving 17 bases between them. In germline, CDR1 is MNHEY, CDR2 SVGAGI. The CDR3 loop spans 14 amino acids. CDR3 nucleotides: TGTGCCAGTTCGCGTGGAGGGGCGGACACTGAAGCTTTCTTT. Protein product: CASSRGGADTEAFF.

The gene calls are TRBV5-6 and TRBJ1-5; D gene unclear. V was cut by 1 base and J by 2 bases, with 13 bases left in between. The CDR3 extends over 16 amino acids. Germline assignment: CDR1 SGHDT and CDR2 YYEEEE. The chain's CDR3 is CASSLSGRRGNQPQHF. CDR3 nucleotides: TGTGCCAGCAGCTTGTCGGGGAGGAGAGGCAATCAGCCCCAGCATTTT.

The gene calls are TRBV6-6 and TRBJ2-1; the D is unclear. The V gene's germline CDR1 is MNHNY and CDR2 SVGAGI (reference sequence). The ends were cut back, 3 bases at V and 4 bases at J, with 10 bases in the middle. This CDR3 has 14 residues. The DNA of the CDR3 is TGTGCCAGCAGTTATACTGGGCAGTACAATGAGCAGTTCTTC. Translation gives CASSYTGQYNEQFF.

V gene TRBV6-5 combines with J gene TRBJ1-1; the D gene is possibly TRBD1 (5 bases). Germline V gene sequence: CDR1 MNHEY, CDR2 SVGAGI. CDR3 length equals 13 residues. V gave up 6 bases and J gave up 0 bases, with 8 bases separating them. CDR3: CASRAGLNTEAFF. In DNA, the CDR3 is TGTGCCAGCAGGGCAGGGTTGAACACTGAAGCTTTCTTT.

The V gene is TRBV19, the J gene TRBJ1-5; weak D call: TRBD1 (6 bases). The CDR3 has 15 residues. Trimming cost V 9 bases and J 0 bases, with 15 bases left between them. Germline-derived CDR1 and CDR2 are LNHDA and SQIVND (reference sequence). The CDR3 region is CASKTGQPSNQPQHF. The CDR3 region has the DNA TGTGCCAGCAAAACGGGACAACCTAGCAATCAGCCCCAGCATTTT.

This rearrangement joins TRBV6-5 to TRBJ1-5; no reliable D call. The V end was cut by 4 bases, the J end by 4 bases, with 8 bases between. Germline V gene sequence: CDR1 MNHEY, CDR2 SVGAGI. This CDR3 has 13 amino acids. CDR3 sequence (DNA): TGTGCCAGCAGTTCGTCAGGAAATCAGCCCCAGCATTTT. This gives the protein CASSSSGNQPQHF.